A single sample is the source of the 21 T cell receptor beta chains below, sequenced in a study of T cells after yellow fever vaccination. From the 5' RACE reads, TCRdb called clonotypes with MiXCR, one entry per CDR3 protein. Among a few hundred thousand distinct CDR3 sequences listed, around 7.3% were seen once. Material: PBMCs, obtained about 49 days after the first yellow fever vaccination. These receptors came from a man aged 18 to 29 who received the YFV17D yellow fever vaccine.

This clonotype was observed a few times. The V call is TRBV12-3 or TRBV12-4, the J call TRBJ2-7; D perhaps matches TRBD1 (6 bases). Between the trimmed V and J ends, which lost 6 bases and 5 bases, there was a span of 11 bases. This CDR3 region has 12 residues. CDR3 coding DNA: TGTGCCAGCAGCAGGGGTTTCCACGAGCAGTACTTC. Protein sequence: CASSRGFHEQYF.

CDR3 sequence (DNA): TGTGCCAGCTCACCAACAGGGGGCGTCGAGCAGTACTTC. This encodes CASSPTGGVEQYF. The J gene is TRBJ2-7, the V gene TRBV18, with TRBD1 matching 9 bases. With 2 bases clipped from V and 6 bases from J, the junction kept 2 bases outside the gene matches. Germline V gene lookup returns CDR1 KGHSH and CDR2 LQKENI. This CDR3 region has 13 residues.

This clonotype has ten or more counts. J is TRBJ2-3 and V is TRBV20-1; the match to TRBD1 covers 7 bases. The trim removed 0 bases at V and 1 base at J, leaving 4 bases unmatched. CDR3 length equals 15 residues. Germline-derived CDR1 and CDR2 are DFQATT and SNEGSKA (reference sequence). As DNA, the CDR3 is TGCAGTGCTAGAGACGCCGGACAGGGCACAGATACGCAGTATTTT. This codes for CSARDAGQGTDTQYF.

This clonotype was seen only a few times. The rearrangement joins TRBV29-1 to TRBJ2-1, with D possibly being TRBD2 (5 bases). Trimming shortened V by 4 bases and J by 2 bases, and 9 bases separated the two germline ends. The CDR3 totals 13 residues. CDR1 is SQVTM and CDR2 is ANQGSEA in the germline V gene. The CDR3 region is CSVARAAYNEQFF. DNA of the CDR3: TGCAGCGTTGCGCGGGCTGCCTACAATGAGCAGTTCTTC.

This chain joins TRBV4-1 and TRBJ1-2; TRBD1 is a possible D gene (5 bases). Looked up from germline, CDR1 is MGHRA and CDR2 is YSYEKL. V gave up 0 bases and J gave up 6 bases, with 17 bases separating them. CDR3 length equals 16 residues. For the CDR3, the DNA is TGCGCCAGCAGCCAAGATGGGAGGTGGGACGCTCATGGCTACACCTTC. This encodes CASSQDGRWDAHGYTF.

The rearrangement uses TRBV5-1 and TRBJ2-1, with 8 bases that match TRBD1. Germline-derived CDR1 and CDR2 are SGHRS and YFSETQ. Trimming took 4 bases from V and 4 from J; bases not matched to a gene: 10. The CDR3 contains 16 residues. The DNA of the CDR3 is TGCGCCAGCAGCCCTCGGACAGGGACCTTATACAATGAGCAGTTCTTC. As protein: CASSPRTGTLYNEQFF.

The rearrangement uses TRBV15 and TRBJ2-2; D remains unclear. V lost 1 base and J 6 bases, leaving 9 bases between the germline ends. CDR3 length: 14 residues. Germline assignment: CDR1 LNHNV and CDR2 YYDKDF (reference sequence). CDR3 protein: CATSRGSHSGELFF. The DNA for the CDR3 is TGTGCCACCAGCAGAGGGTCCCACTCCGGGGAGCTGTTTTTT.

V and J are TRBV6-1 and TRBJ2-1; 7 bases map to TRBD1. The CDR3 consists of 15 residues. Germline lookup yields CDR1 MNHNS and CDR2 SASEGT. The V gene end was trimmed by 5 bases and the J gene end by 5 bases; junction bases not matched to a gene: 9. The chain's CDR3 is CASSTQDRPDNEQFF. The CDR3 DNA follows: TGTGCCAGCAGTACCCAGGACAGGCCCGACAATGAGCAGTTCTTC.

The rearrangement uses TRBV6-1 and TRBJ1-1; D uncertain. CDR1 is MNHNS, CDR2 SASEGT, per germline. The CDR3 sequence is 17 residues long. Trimming stripped 6 bases from V and 6 bases from J, with 26 bases between. CDR3 DNA: TGTGCCAGCAGGCCGCGGACGGAGGACGGTAGAAAATCTGAAGCTTTCTTT. This encodes CASRPRTEDGRKSEAFF.

This clonotype was picked up many times. J is TRBJ2-4 and V is TRBV5-1, with D perhaps matching TRBD2 (5 bases). V was trimmed by 0 bases and J by 6 bases, leaving 10 bases between them. The CDR3 covers 14 residues. CDR1 and CDR2 (germline): SGHRS, YFSETQ. This chain's CDR3 is CASSLGGEGNIQYF. In DNA, the CDR3 is TGCGCCAGCAGCTTGGGGGGAGAGGGAAACATTCAGTACTTC.

Turning to this clonotype: Its ends do not fully match the called genes, so a read error is possible. DNA for the CDR3: TGCACCAGCAGCCTAACCGGGATCCAAGAGACCCAGTACTTC. Its protein product is CTSSLTGIQETQYF. V and J are TRBV4-3 and TRBJ2-5, with a tentative D call TRBD2 (5 bases). The CDR3 runs to 14 residues. Germline V gene data show CDR1 as LGHNA and CDR2 as YSLEER.

This clonotype was seen many times. DNA of the CDR3: TGTGCCAGCAGCTTAAACTCGGGGGAGGAAAAACTGTTTTTT. This gives the protein CASSLNSGEEKLFF. This sequence joins TRBV7-6 and TRBJ1-4, with a weak D call TRBD1 (5 bases). V gave up 2 bases and J gave up 8 bases, with 12 bases separating them. The CDR3 runs to 14 residues. Germline CDR1 is SGHVS and CDR2 is FNYEAQ.

This clonotype occurred a few times. The chain joins TRBV6-1 to TRBJ1-2; D is possibly TRBD1 (5 bases). The CDR3 sequence is 14 residues long. Germline assignment: CDR1 MNHNS and CDR2 SASEGT. Trimming shortened V by 6 bases and J by 7 bases, and 18 bases separated the two germline ends. The DNA for the CDR3 is TGTGCCAGCAGAATCTCCCGCGTGGGGCTTGGCTACACCTTC. It yields the protein CASRISRVGLGYTF.

This clonotype was recorded many times. V usage is TRBV7-9 and J usage is TRBJ1-1, with 7 positions matching TRBD1. The length of the CDR3 is 14 residues. V was clipped by 1 base and J by 3 bases; unmatched bases: 2. The germline CDR1 and CDR2 sequences are SEHNR and FQNEAQ (reference sequence). The CDR3 spells CASSLVQGDTEAFF. CDR3 nucleotides: TGTGCCAGCAGCTTAGTTCAGGGGGACACTGAAGCTTTCTTT.

This clonotype has a handful of counts. This chain uses TRBV12-3 or TRBV12-4 with TRBJ2-2; 9 nucleotides agree with TRBD1. The CDR3 is made up of 14 amino acids. Trimming cost V 10 bases and J 9 bases; bases outside gene matches: 12. CDR3 DNA sequence: TGTGCCACCGAGACAGGGGGATCCCACCGGGAGCTGTTTTTT. Translated, it gives CATETGGSHRELFF.

This clonotype was found a few times. This chain connects TRBV6-2 or TRBV6-3 to TRBJ1-5; D is uncertain. The CDR3 is made up of 16 amino acids. The V gene's germline CDR1 is MNHEY and CDR2 SVGEGT. V was cut by 5 bases and J by 1 base, with 15 bases left in between. The CDR3 here is CASSPTRVASNQPQHF. The CDR3 nucleotides read TGTGCCAGCAGTCCCACGAGGGTGGCGAGCAATCAGCCCCAGCATTTT.

V usage is TRBV7-2 and J usage is TRBJ1-2; D might be TRBD1 (5 bases). The CDR3 covers 15 residues. V was trimmed by 1 base and J by 0 bases, leaving 9 bases between them. Germline CDR1 and CDR2: SGHTA and FQGNSA. The CDR3 DNA reads as TGTGCCAGCAGCTTAGGGTCAGGGTCTAACTATGGCTACACCTTC. It translates to CASSLGSGSNYGYTF.

This clonotype was seen a handful of times. The chain is built from TRBV28 and TRBJ2-7, with D unresolved. The CDR3 sequence is 16 residues long. Germline-derived CDR1 and CDR2 are MDHEN and SYDVKM. V lost 1 base and J lost 0, with 13 bases in between. CDR3 loop: CASSLSADTSSYEQYV. For the CDR3, the DNA is TGTGCCAGCAGTTTATCTGCGGATACCAGCTCCTACGAGCAGTACGTC.

This clonotype was counted at least ten times. This chain joins TRBV7-9 and TRBJ2-3, with D unresolved. The CDR3 length is 16 residues. Trimming removed 6 bases from V and 4 bases from J, with 20 bases in between. CDR1 is SEHNR and CDR2 is FQNEAQ in the germline V gene (reference sequence). CDR3 protein: CASRPARFRSADTQYF. In DNA, the CDR3 is TGTGCCAGCAGGCCCGCAAGGTTTAGGTCGGCAGATACGCAGTATTTT.

The sample holds a few counts of this clonotype. The chain recombines TRBV15 with TRBJ2-1; D is ambiguous. The V end lost 1 base, the J end lost 9 bases, and 10 bases lay between the germline ends. CDR3 length equals 13 residues. CDR1 is LNHNV, CDR2 YYDKDF, per germline (reference sequence). Written as DNA, the CDR3 is TGTGCCACCAGCAGAGTTCCCCAGGCTGAGCAGTTCTTC. Its protein is CATSRVPQAEQFF.

This clonotype was seen many times. The chain combines TRBV20-1 with TRBJ2-5; TRBD1 aligns across 7 bases. V was clipped by 5 bases and J by 4 bases; unmatched bases: 13. Germline values: CDR1 DFQATT, CDR2 SNEGSKA (reference sequence). There are 15 residues in the CDR3. CDR3 in amino acids: CSARLTGSARETQYF. DNA of the CDR3: TGCAGTGCTCGCTTGACAGGGTCAGCAAGAGAGACCCAGTACTTC.